This TCR beta chain derives from a study of spatial heterogeneity in lung cancer. Overall study: Each unique TCR and UMI combination was seen more than ten times on average in raw reads.

The sample's time point: sample taken at primary tumor resection. Whole RNA, which was extracted from tumor, nontumor lung tissue or frozen PBMC, was sequenced without any cell sorting. More than 70 TRACERx patients with early, untreated non-small cell lung cancer donated samples. This clonotype was counted only a few times. On each TCR cDNA molecule, a unique molecular identifier was present. TCRdb reprocessed the 5' RACE reads with MiXCR, giving one entry per CDR3 protein. The sample yields 77,000 or so distinct CDR3 sequences, approximately 21% seen once. The germline gives CDR1 SGDLS, CDR2 YYNGEE. The V gene lost 3 bases and the J gene lost 1 base, with 15 bases spanning the gap. This CDR3 region has 16 residues.

Sequenced here: PBMCs, sampled at surgery. This clonotype originated in a male donor with early-stage non-small cell lung cancer. The chain combines TRBV9 with TRBJ2-3; tentatively, D is TRBD1 (8 bases). This CDR3 reads CASSAGGTGGTDTQYF. DNA for the CDR3: TGTGCCAGCAGCGCCGGGGGGACAGGCGGCACAGATACGCAGTATTTT.